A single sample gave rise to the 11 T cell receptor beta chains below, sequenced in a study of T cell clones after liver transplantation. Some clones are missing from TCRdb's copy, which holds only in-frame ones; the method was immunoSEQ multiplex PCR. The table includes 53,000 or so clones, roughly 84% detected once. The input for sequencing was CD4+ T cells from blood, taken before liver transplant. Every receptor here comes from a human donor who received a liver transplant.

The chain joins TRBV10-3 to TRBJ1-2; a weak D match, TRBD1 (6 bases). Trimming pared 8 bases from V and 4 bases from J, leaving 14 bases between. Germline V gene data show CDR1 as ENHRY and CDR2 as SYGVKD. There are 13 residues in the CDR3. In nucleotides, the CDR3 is TGTGCCATCGGAGTGGGAGGGGGCTATGGCTACACCTTC. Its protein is CAIGVGGGYGYTF.

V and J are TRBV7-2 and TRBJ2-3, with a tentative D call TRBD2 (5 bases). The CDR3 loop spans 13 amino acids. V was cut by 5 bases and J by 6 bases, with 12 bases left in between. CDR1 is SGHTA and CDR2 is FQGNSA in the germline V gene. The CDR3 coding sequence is TGTGCCAGCAGCCGCAACTCGGGGGATACGCAGTATTTT. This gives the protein CASSRNSGDTQYF. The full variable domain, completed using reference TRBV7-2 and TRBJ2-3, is GAGVSQSPSNKVTEKGKDVELRCDPISGHTALYWYRQSLGQGLEFLIYFQGNSAPDKSGLPSDRFSAERTGGSVSTLTIQRTQQEDSAVYLCASSRNSGDTQYFGPGTRLTVL.

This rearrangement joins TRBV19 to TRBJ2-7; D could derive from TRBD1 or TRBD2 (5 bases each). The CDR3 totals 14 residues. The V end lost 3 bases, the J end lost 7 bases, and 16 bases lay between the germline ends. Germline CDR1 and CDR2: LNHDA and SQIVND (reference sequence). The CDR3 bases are TGTGCCAGTAGTATCCGGGACCACCCTCGGGAGCAGTACTTC. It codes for CASSIRDHPREQYF.

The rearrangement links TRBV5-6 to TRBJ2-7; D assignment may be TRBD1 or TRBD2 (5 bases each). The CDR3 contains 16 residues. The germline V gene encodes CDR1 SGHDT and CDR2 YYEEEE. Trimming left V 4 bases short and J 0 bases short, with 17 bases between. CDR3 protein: CASSRYRDGISYEQYF. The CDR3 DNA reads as TGTGCCAGCAGCAGATACCGGGACGGTATCTCCTACGAGCAGTACTTC. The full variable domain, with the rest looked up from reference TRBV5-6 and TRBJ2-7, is DAGVTQSPTHLIKTRGQQVTLRCSPKSGHDTVSWYQQALGQGPQFIFQYYEEEERQRGNFPDRFSGHQFPNYSSELNVNALLLGDSALYLCASSRYRDGISYEQYFGPGTRLTVT.

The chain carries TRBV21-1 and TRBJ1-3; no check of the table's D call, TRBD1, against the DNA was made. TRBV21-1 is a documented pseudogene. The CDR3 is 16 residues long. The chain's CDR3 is CASSKIRQGAGNTIYF. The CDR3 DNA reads TGTGCCAGCAGCAAAATCCGACAGGGGGCGGGAAACACCATATATTTT.

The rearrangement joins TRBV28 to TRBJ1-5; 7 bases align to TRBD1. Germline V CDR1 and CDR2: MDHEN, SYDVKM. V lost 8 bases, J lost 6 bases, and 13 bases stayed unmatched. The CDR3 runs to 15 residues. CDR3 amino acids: CASRRDRVAAQPQHF. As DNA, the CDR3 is TGTGCCAGCCGACGTGACAGGGTAGCAGCTCAGCCCCAGCATTTT.

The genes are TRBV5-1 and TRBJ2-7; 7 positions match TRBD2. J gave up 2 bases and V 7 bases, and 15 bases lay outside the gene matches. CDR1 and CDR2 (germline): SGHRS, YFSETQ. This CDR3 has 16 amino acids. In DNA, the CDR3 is TGCGCCAGCGGACCGGAACCTGGACTAGGACCCTACGAGCAGTACTTC. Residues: CASGPEPGLGPYEQYF. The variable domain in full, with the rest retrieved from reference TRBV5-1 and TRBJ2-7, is KAGVTQTPRYLIKTRGQQVTLSCSPISGHRSVSWYQQTPGQGLQFLFEYFSETQRNKGNFPGRFSGRQFSNSRSEMNVSTLELGDSALYLCASGPEPGLGPYEQYFGPGTRLTVT.

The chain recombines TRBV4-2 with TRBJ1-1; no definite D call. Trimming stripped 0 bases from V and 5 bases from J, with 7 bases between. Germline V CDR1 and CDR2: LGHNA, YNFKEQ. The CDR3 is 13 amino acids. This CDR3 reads CASSQETWTEAFF. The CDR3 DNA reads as TGTGCCAGCAGCCAAGAGACTTGGACTGAAGCTTTCTTT.

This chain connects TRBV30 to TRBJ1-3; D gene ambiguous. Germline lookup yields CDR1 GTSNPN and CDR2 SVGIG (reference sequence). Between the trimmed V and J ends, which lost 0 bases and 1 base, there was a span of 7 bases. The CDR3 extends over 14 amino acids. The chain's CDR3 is CAWSVGASGNTIYF. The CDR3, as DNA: TGTGCCTGGAGTGTTGGAGCTTCTGGAAACACCATATATTTT.

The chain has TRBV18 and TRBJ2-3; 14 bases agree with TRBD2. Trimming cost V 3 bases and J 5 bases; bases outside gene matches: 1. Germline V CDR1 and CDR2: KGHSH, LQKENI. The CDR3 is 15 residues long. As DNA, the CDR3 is TGTGCCAGCTCACCGGGACTAGCGGGAGAAGATACGCAGTATTTT. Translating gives CASSPGLAGEDTQYF.

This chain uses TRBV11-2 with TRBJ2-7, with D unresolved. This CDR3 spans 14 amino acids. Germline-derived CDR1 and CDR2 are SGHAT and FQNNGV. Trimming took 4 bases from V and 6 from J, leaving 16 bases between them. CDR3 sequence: CASSYTNSQVEQYF. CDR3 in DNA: TGTGCCAGCAGCTATACCAACAGTCAAGTCGAGCAGTACTTC. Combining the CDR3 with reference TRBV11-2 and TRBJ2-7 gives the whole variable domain EAGVAQSPRYKIIEKRQSVAFWCNPISGHATLYWYQQILGQGPKLLIQFQNNGVVDDSQLPKDRFSAERLKGVDSTLKIQPAKLEDSAVYLCASSYTNSQVEQYFGPGTRLTVT.